This T cell receptor beta chain was sequenced for a study of blood T cell repertoires in COVID-19. In regard to this clone: A read error may produce the germline difference seen at one junction end.

This CDR3 has 14 residues. CDR1 is SGHAT, CDR2 FQNNGV, per germline. The study drew participants aged about 18 to 95 years from some 25 US areas. Participants' reported clinical history set cohort assignment. In the original workflow: From reference gene primer amplification, estimates of nucleated cell counts were derived. Libraries were prepared by immunoSEQ multiplex PCR; TCRdb keeps only in-frame clonotypes and omits some of them. The DNA gave D and trimming, while V, J and clone size come from that table. This sample has about 200,000 clones, with over 75% found just once. The sequenced sample consisted of PBMCs or T cells enriched from blood (not recorded which). V is TRBV11-2 and J is TRBJ2-4; 8 positions agree with TRBD2. This clonotype was sampled from a woman between 35 and 50 years old with acute COVID-19. CDR3 DNA: TGTGCCAGCAGCTTAGATCTAACGGGAGGGCCTAGGAACTTC. This sequence encodes CASSLDLTGGPRNF.